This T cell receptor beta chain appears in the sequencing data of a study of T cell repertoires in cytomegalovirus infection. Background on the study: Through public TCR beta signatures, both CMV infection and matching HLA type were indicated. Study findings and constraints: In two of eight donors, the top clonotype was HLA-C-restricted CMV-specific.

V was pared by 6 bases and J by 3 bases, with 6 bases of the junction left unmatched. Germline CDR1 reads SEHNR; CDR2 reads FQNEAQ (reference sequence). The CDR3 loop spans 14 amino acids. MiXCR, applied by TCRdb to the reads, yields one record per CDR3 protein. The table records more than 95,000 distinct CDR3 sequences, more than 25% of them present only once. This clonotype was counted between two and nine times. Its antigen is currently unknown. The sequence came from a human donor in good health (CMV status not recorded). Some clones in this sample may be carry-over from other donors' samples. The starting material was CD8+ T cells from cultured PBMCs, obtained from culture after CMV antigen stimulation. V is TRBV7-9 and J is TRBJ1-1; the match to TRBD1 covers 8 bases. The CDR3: CASRVQGADTEAFF. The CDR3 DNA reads TGTGCCAGCAGAGTTCAGGGGGCAGACACTGAAGCTTTCTTT.